Shown below are 10 T cell receptor beta chains from a single sample sequenced in a study of T cell responses to AZD1222 COVID-19 vaccine. Clones were read by immunoSEQ multiplex PCR, and TCRdb kept only the in-frame ones, dropping some. In the table there are about 85,000 clones, around nine tenths of which are singletons. Specimen: peripheral blood, collected on day 0 of AZD1222 vaccination. Every receptor here comes from an adult in good health.

The gene calls are TRBV28 and TRBJ1-2; TRBD1 might be the D (6 bases). From germline, CDR1 is MDHEN and CDR2 SYDVKM. The CDR3 runs to 12 residues. V shed 7 bases and J shed 6 bases, with 12 bases lying between them. In nucleotides, the CDR3 is TGTGCCAGCACTGACAGGTTCCATGGCTACACCTTC. This encodes CASTDRFHGYTF.

This sequence joins TRBV2 and TRBJ1-4, with TRBD1 identical over 9 bases. This CDR3 region has 14 residues. Trimming at V came to 5 bases and at J to 4 bases, leaving 2 bases not matched to a gene. Per germline, CDR1 SNHLY and CDR2 FYNNEI. CDR3 nucleotide sequence: TGTGCCAGCAGTCAGGACAGGGGTAATGAAAAACTGTTTTTT. This sequence encodes CASSQDRGNEKLFF.

This chain connects TRBV2 to TRBJ2-7; a possible D gene is TRBD2 (6 bases). The CDR3 loop spans 13 amino acids. The V end lost 2 bases, the J end lost 4 bases, and 9 bases lay between the germline ends. Germline V gene sequence: CDR1 SNHLY, CDR2 FYNNEI. CDR3 region: CASSENGLYEQYF. CDR3 nucleotides: TGTGCCAGCAGTGAAAATGGACTATACGAGCAGTACTTC.

The V call is TRBV5-1, the J call TRBJ2-1; the D gene is possibly TRBD2 (6 bases). The germline CDR1 and CDR2 sequences are SGHRS and YFSETQ. V dropped 5 bases and J dropped 8 bases, with 20 bases sitting between them. The CDR3 is made up of 15 amino acids. The CDR3 sequence is CASRQMRGIPDEQFF. In DNA, the CDR3 is TGCGCCAGCAGACAGATGCGGGGCATCCCCGATGAGCAGTTCTTC. Supplemented by reference TRBV5-1 and TRBJ2-1, the full variable domain reads KAGVTQTPRYLIKTRGQQVTLSCSPISGHRSVSWYQQTPGQGLQFLFEYFSETQRNKGNFPGRFSGRQFSNSRSEMNVSTLELGDSALYLCASRQMRGIPDEQFFGPGTRLTVL.

CDR3 in amino acids: CASSLVMGQGHYGYTF. The CDR3 nucleotides read TGTGCCAGCAGTTTAGTGATGGGACAGGGGCACTATGGCTACACCTTC. The V and J genes are TRBV28 and TRBJ1-2, with 10 bases matching TRBD1. This CDR3 has 16 amino acids. CDR1 MDHEN and CDR2 SYDVKM come from the germline V gene. Trimming cost V 2 bases and J 3 bases; bases outside gene matches: 6.

This chain links TRBV19 with TRBJ1-1; tentatively, D is TRBD1 (5 bases). Between the trimmed V and J ends, which lost 6 bases and 6 bases, there was a span of 11 bases. CDR3 length: 12 amino acids. Germline loops: CDR1 LNHDA, CDR2 SQIVND (reference sequence). The CDR3 reads CASSGRGSEAFF. DNA of the CDR3: TGTGCCAGTAGCGGACGGGGCTCTGAAGCTTTCTTT.

The V call is TRBV27, the J call TRBJ2-7; TRBD2 agrees at 15 bases. The CDR3 loop spans 18 amino acids. Germline lookup yields CDR1 MNHEY and CDR2 SMNVEV (reference sequence). V dropped 5 bases and J dropped 4; count of bases not matched to a gene: 12. CDR3 coding DNA: TGTGCCAGCAGTGGGCGGACTAGCGGGAGGGCCATAGTTTACGAGCAGTACTTC. Protein sequence: CASSGRTSGRAIVYEQYF.

The chain carries TRBV18 and TRBJ1-5, with 9 nucleotides matching TRBD1. The CDR3 totals 15 residues. Germline CDR1 KGHSH, CDR2 LQKENI. The trim removed 1 base at V and 5 bases at J, leaving 3 bases unmatched. CDR3 region: CASSPRGTGYQPQHF. In DNA, the CDR3 is TGTGCCAGCTCACCACGCGGGACAGGGTATCAGCCCCAGCATTTT.

The rearrangement joins TRBV15 to TRBJ1-3; D remains ambiguous. The CDR3 sequence is 15 residues long. The V end lost 0 bases, the J end lost 0 bases, and 6 bases lay between the germline ends. Looked up from germline, CDR1 is LNHNV and CDR2 is YYDKDF (reference sequence). CDR3 sequence reads: CATSRDRHSGNTIYF. CDR3 nucleotide sequence: TGTGCCACCAGCAGAGATAGGCACTCTGGAAACACCATATATTTT.

V is TRBV27 and J is TRBJ2-2; no reliable D call. This CDR3 is 12 amino acids long. Germline values: CDR1 MNHEY, CDR2 SMNVEV (reference sequence). Trimming removed 8 bases from V and 5 bases from J, with 9 bases in between. CDR3 nucleotides: TGTGCCAGCCTGGGCGAGACCGGGGAGCTGTTTTTT. This encodes CASLGETGELFF.